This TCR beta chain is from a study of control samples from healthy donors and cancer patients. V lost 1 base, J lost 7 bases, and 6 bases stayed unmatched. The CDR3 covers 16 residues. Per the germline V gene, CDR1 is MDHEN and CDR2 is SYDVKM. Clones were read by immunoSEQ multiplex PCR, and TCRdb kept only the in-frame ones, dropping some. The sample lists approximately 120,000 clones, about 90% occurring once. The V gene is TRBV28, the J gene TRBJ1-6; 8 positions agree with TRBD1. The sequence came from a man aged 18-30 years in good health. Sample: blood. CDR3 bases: TGTGCCAGCAGTTTATTGGGGGACAGGCGGAATTCACCCCTCCACTTT. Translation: CASSLLGDRRNSPLHF.